The sequence of this T cell receptor (beta chain) was determined in a study of early T cells in non-severe SARS-CoV-2 infection. The CDR3 length is 13 residues. V was shortened by 0 bases and J by 3 bases, with 4 bases between the two germline ends. Germline CDR1 is SGHAT and CDR2 is FQNNGV. In its sample, this clonotype was seen a few times. MiXCR, run by TCRdb on the 5' RACE reads, gives a single entry per CDR3 protein. Of tens of thousands of distinct CDR3 sequences in the sample, roughly a tenth were seen once. This receptor was identified in an adult who was a healthcare worker with PCR-confirmed SARS-CoV-2 infection or an uninfected control (not recorded which). Sequencing was carried out using whole blood. The rearrangement uses TRBV11-2 and TRBJ2-3; unclear D gene. DNA for the CDR3: TGTGCCAGCAGCTTAGATCGTACAGATACGCAGTATTTT. The encoded protein is CASSLDRTDTQYF.